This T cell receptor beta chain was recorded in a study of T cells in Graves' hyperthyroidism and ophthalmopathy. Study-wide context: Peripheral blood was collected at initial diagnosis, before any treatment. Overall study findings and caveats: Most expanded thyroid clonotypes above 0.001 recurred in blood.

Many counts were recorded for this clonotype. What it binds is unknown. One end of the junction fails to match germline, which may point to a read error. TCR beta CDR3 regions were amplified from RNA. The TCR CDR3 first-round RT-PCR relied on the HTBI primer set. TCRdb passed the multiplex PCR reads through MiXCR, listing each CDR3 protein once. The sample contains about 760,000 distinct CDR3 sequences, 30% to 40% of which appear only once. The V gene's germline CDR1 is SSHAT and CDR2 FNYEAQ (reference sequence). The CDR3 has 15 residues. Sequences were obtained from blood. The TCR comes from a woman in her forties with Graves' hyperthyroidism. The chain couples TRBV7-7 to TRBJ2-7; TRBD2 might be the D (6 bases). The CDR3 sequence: CASSFRAGLSYEQYF. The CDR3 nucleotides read TGTGCTAGCAGCTTTAGGGCAGGACTATCCTACGAGCAGTACTTC.